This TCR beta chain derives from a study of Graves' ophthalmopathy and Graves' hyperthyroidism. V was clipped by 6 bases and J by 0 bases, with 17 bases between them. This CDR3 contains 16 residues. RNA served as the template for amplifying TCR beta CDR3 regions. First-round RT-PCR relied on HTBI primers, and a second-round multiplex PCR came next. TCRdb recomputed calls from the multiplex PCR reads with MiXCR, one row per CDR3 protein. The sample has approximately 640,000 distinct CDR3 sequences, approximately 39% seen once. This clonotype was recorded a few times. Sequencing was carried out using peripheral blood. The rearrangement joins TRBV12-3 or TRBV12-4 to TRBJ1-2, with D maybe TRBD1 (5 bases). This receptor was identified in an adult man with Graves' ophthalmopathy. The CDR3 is CASSPETGPSNYGYTF. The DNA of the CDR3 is TGTGCCAGCAGCCCTGAAACGGGGCCTTCTAACTATGGCTACACCTTC.